This TCR beta chain originates from a study of blood T cells in healthy people across ages. PCR was performed a second time for roughly 7 to 11 cycles using a sample-barcoded 5' primer and a J-beta primer mix. All samples yielded 2.5 million or more CDR3-containing paired-end reads. Each CDR3 protein is one row after TCRdb ran MiXCR on the 5' RACE reads. In the table there are roughly 1.4 million distinct CDR3 sequences, roughly 59% of which are singletons. Trimming cost V 4 bases and J 2 bases; bases outside gene matches: 7. This CDR3 has 15 residues. From germline, CDR1 is MGHRA and CDR2 YSYEKL. The sequencing sample was made of blood. The rearrangement joins TRBV4-1 to TRBJ1-1, with 7 bases aligning to TRBD1. This TCR came from a man aged 18-30 years in good health. The CDR3 sequence: CASSLNRGENTEAFF. In nucleotides, the CDR3 is TGCGCCAGCAGCCTTAACAGGGGAGAAAACACTGAAGCTTTCTTT.